The 9 T cell receptor beta chains listed next were all sequenced from one sample in a study of Graves' ophthalmopathy and Graves' hyperthyroidism. RNA transcripts served as template for amplifying TCR beta CDR3 sequences. RT-PCR with HTBI primers came first, then second-round multiplex PCR. TCRdb re-called the multiplex PCR reads with MiXCR, one entry per CDR3 protein. The table has approximately 210,000 distinct CDR3 sequences, under 30% seen once. Sample: peripheral blood. These receptors were collected from a middle-aged man with Graves' ophthalmopathy.

This clonotype was counted many times. The chain links TRBV11-2 to TRBJ2-7; D is unresolved. Trimming stripped 3 bases from V and 2 bases from J, with 11 bases between. There are 14 residues in the CDR3. Germline loops: CDR1 SGHAT, CDR2 FQNNGV. In nucleotides, the CDR3 is TGTGCCAGCAGCTTCCCACAGCTAGCCTACGAGCAGTACTTC. This codes for CASSFPQLAYEQYF.

This clonotype was found a few times. This chain uses TRBV28 with TRBJ2-5, with 12 bases that match TRBD1. Germline V CDR1 and CDR2: MDHEN, SYDVKM. The CDR3 totals 15 residues. The trim removed 6 bases at V and 4 bases at J, leaving 6 bases unmatched. The CDR3 is CASSHRDRGRETQYF. As DNA, the CDR3 is TGTGCCAGCAGCCACCGGGACAGGGGGCGAGAGACCCAGTACTTC.

At least ten counts were recorded for this clonotype. The chain recombines TRBV6-5 with TRBJ2-7; D might be TRBD1 (5 bases). From germline, CDR1 is MNHEY and CDR2 SVGAGI. The germline V and J ends were trimmed by 7 bases and 2 bases, with 18 bases remaining between them. The CDR3 sequence is 15 residues long. CDR3 bases: TGTGCCAGCACCCGTGGTGGGGCCTCCCCCTACGAGCAGTACTTC. Amino acids: CASTRGGASPYEQYF.

This clonotype was found many times. This chain links TRBV10-1 with TRBJ2-2, with 7 bases lining up with TRBD2. CDR1 and CDR2 (germline): WNHNN, SYGVQD (reference sequence). There are 13 residues in the CDR3. Losses at the gene ends were 7 bases for V and 1 base for J; bases not matched to a gene: 0. As DNA, the CDR3 is TGCGCCAGCACGGGGGGGAACACCGGGGAGCTGTTTTTT. This gives the protein CASTGGNTGELFF.

This clonotype was detected ten times or more. The chain combines TRBV6-2 or TRBV6-3 with TRBJ2-5; TRBD2 matches 7 bases. From germline, CDR1 is MNHEY and CDR2 SVGEGT. The CDR3 extends over 16 amino acids. With 0 bases clipped from V and 5 bases from J, the junction kept 9 bases outside the gene matches. The CDR3: CASSYSSREGPETQYF. As DNA, the CDR3 is TGTGCCAGCAGTTACTCGTCGAGGGAGGGCCCCGAGACCCAGTACTTC.

The table lists this clonotype with many counts. The chain couples TRBV3-1 to TRBJ2-2, with D hard to call. There are 15 residues in the CDR3. The germline V gene has CDR1 LGHDT and CDR2 YNNKEL (reference sequence). Trimming took 1 base from V and 6 from J, leaving 12 bases between them. The CDR3 sequence is CASSQATARAGELFF. CDR3 nucleotides: TGTGCCAGCAGCCAAGCAACGGCCCGAGCCGGGGAGCTGTTTTTT.

This clonotype was recorded at least ten times. The chain has TRBV20-1 and TRBJ2-2, with 10 bases fitting TRBD1. The CDR3 has 15 residues. V dropped 5 bases and J dropped 5; count of bases not matched to a gene: 8. Germline V gene sequence: CDR1 DFQATT, CDR2 SNEGSKA (reference sequence). CDR3 residues: CSAGPGQGRTGELFF. DNA for the CDR3: TGCAGTGCTGGGCCGGGACAGGGGCGAACCGGGGAGCTGTTTTTT.

This chain uses TRBV6-1 with TRBJ2-4; TRBD2 agrees at 7 bases. CDR3 size: 15 residues. The germline V gene encodes CDR1 MNHNS and CDR2 SASEGT. With 9 bases clipped from V and 0 bases from J, the junction kept 8 bases outside the gene matches. In DNA form, the CDR3 reads TGTGCCAGTTCAACTAGCGTATTAGCCAAAAACATTCAGTACTTC. This gives the protein CASSTSVLAKNIQYF.

This clonotype came up many times. This chain links TRBV6-1 with TRBJ1-1; D is undetermined. Germline lookup yields CDR1 MNHNS and CDR2 SASEGT. This CDR3 is 13 amino acids long. V was clipped by 1 base and J by 4 bases, with 7 bases between them. For the CDR3, the DNA is TGTGCCAGCAGTGAAGTACGCTCCACTGAAGCTTTCTTT. Its translation is CASSEVRSTEAFF.